The subject of this entry is one T cell receptor beta chain. Its target is not known. J gave up 7 bases and V 5 bases, and 8 bases lay outside the gene matches. This CDR3 spans 14 amino acids. CDR1 is SEHNR, CDR2 FQNEAQ, per germline (reference sequence). These data originate in a study of T cell repertoires in ileal Crohn's disease. Notes on the study in general: Compared with CD4 T cells, sorted CD8 cells carried more expanded clones. Every patient over 26.8% clonality showed endoscopic recurrence.

The data were produced by immunoSEQ multiplex PCR, yet TCRdb's version contains in-frame clones alone and is incomplete. The repertoire holds 15,000 to 20,000 clones, roughly 70% seen once, with 4.5% to 5.5% in the top ten. This rearrangement joins TRBV7-9 to TRBJ1-1; 9 nucleotides match TRBD1. The sequence came from an adult with Crohn's disease. Input material: ileal tissue. CDR3 in DNA: TGTGCCAGCAGCAAAACCTGGACAGGGGATGAAGCTTTCTTT. The encoded protein is CASSKTWTGDEAFF.